This TCR beta chain was recorded in a study of T-cell reconstitution after alpha-beta-depleted transplantation in children. A library of TCRbeta sequences, prepared with unique molecular identifiers, was generated. TCRdb redid the calling of the PCR reads with MiXCR, one entry per CDR3 protein. Altogether about 200,000 distinct CDR3 sequences are present, under 8.5% being singletons, with the ten largest covering 4.5% to 6.5%. General observations from the study: It was newly produced T cells that mostly accounted for T-cell counts and diversity one year after transplant. Alpha-beta T cells about two months after transplant reportedly derived from several hundred expanded graft clones. There were some patients whose high TCRbeta diversity at day 60 came from surviving recipient T cells and thymic progenitors.

This clonotype was observed many times. Its antigen is unknown. The CDR3 runs 14 residues. Trimming cost V 1 base and J 4 bases, with 10 bases left between them. The germline V gene encodes CDR1 SGHTA and CDR2 FQGNSA. This clonotype originated in a boy between 2 and 10 years old with acute lymphoblastic leukemia, due to receive a stem cell transplant. The rearrangement joins TRBV7-2 to TRBJ1-1; D might be TRBD1 (5 bases). This specimen was PBMCs, taken before TCRalphabeta/CD19-depleted stem cell transplant. CDR3 amino acids: CASSLDNGATEAFF. The CDR3, as DNA: TGTGCCAGCAGCTTAGATAACGGGGCCACTGAAGCTTTCTTT.